This is a list of T cell receptor beta chains from one sample in a study of shared clonotypes between healthy human individuals. Using immunoSEQ multiplex PCR, the repertoire was profiled, and TCRdb retains in-frame clones only, with some absent. This repertoire shows about 2,200,000 clones, roughly 91% found once; its top ten account for about 1.5%. Sequencing was done on a sample of naive CD8+ T cells from PBMCs. All receptors derive from a man aged 18 to 29 in good health. Some clones in this sample may be carry-over from other donors' samples. CDR3s include the opening cysteine and the closing phenylalanine or tryptophan. D genes are given only for firm matches. A clone size is listed for some rows: how often the clone was seen (once, few, many), or a class if it is expanded.

abundance | d_gene | j_gene | v_gene | CDR3nt | CDR3aa
. | . | TRBJ2-7 | TRBV28 | TGTGCCAGCAGTTTCCCCATTTCCTACGAGCAGTACTTC | CASSFPISYEQYF
. | . | TRBJ2-7 | TRBV9 | TGTGCCAGCAGCCACCGGACAGACGGCCCCTACGAGCAGTACTTC | CASSHRTDGPYEQYF
once | . | TRBJ2-7 | TRBV19 | TGTGCCAGTAGTGTGCGGGACAGAAGGGACGAGCAGTACTTC | CASSVRDRRDEQYF
. | . | TRBJ2-1 | TRBV11-3 | TGTGCCAGCAGCCCATCCCCCGGGGGGCGCGAGCAGTTCTTC | CASSPSPGGREQFF
once | . | TRBJ2-7 | TRBV10-2 | TGCGCCAGCGGATCCTACGAGCAGTACTTC | CASGSYEQYF
. | . | TRBJ1-2 | TRBV9 | TGTGCCAGCAGCGGACCGGGACCTTGGGGCTACACCTTC | CASSGPGPWGYTF
. | . | TRBJ1-5 | TRBV7-9 | TGTGCCAGCAGCTTAGGTTCGGATACGCCCCAGCATTTT | CASSLGSDTPQHF
. | TRBD1 | TRBJ1-3 | TRBV9 | TGTGCCAGCGGGATCGACAGGGAAGGTCGCGAGACTGGAAACACCATATATTTT | CASGIDREGRETGNTIYF
. | . | TRBJ2-7 | TRBV6-1 | TGTGCCAGCAGTCAGCTCCCGGACGGGTTCTACGAGCAGTACTTC | CASSQLPDGFYEQYF
. | TRBD1 | TRBJ1-1 | TRBV19 | TGTGCCAGTAGTATCCCAGGGGGGCACACTGAAGCTTTCTTT | CASSIPGGHTEAFF
. | . | TRBJ1-5 | TRBV19 | TGTGCCAGTAGTATGACCGGGGAGAGCAATCAGCCCCAGCATTTT | CASSMTGESNQPQHF
. | TRBD1 | TRBJ2-7 | TRBV7-9 | TGTGCCAGCAGCCTGGGGACAGCCGAGCTCTACGAGCAGTACTTC | CASSLGTAELYEQYF
. | . | TRBJ2-3 | TRBV27 | TGTGCCGTGCTGGTATCTAGCACAGATACGCAGTATTTT | CAVLVSSTDTQYF
. | . | TRBJ2-1 | TRBV2 | TGTGCCAGCAGAGTTCGGGAGCAGTTCTTC | CASRVREQFF